The T cell receptor beta chain under discussion was sequenced for a study of T cells after yellow fever vaccination. As for the study in general: It was SMART-Seq v4 Ultra Low Input that prepared the fractions with low cell numbers.

Template-switching 5'RACE yielded the TCR cDNA; a universal primer site and UMIs were added in the process. TCRdb re-called the 5' RACE reads through MiXCR, storing one row per CDR3 protein. The data contain about 360,000 distinct CDR3 sequences, roughly 6.2% of them singletons. V lost 5 bases and J lost 0; bases outside the gene matches: 4. The CDR3 spans 15 residues. CDR1 is MNHNS and CDR2 is SASEGT in the germline V gene. Study-level results: Peak timing came faster in the weaker secondary response, day 5 versus 15. A limited proportion of clonotypes was detected within both the CD4 and CD8 compartments.

Points on this clonotype: The target antigen is unknown.

The TCR was taken from a young man who received the YFV17D yellow fever vaccine. The chain employs TRBV6-1 and TRBJ1-2; 9 nucleotides match TRBD1. Sequenced material: PBMCs, taken 5 days after the yellow fever booster vaccination. The CDR3: CASSPGTGSNYGYTF. CDR3 nucleotide sequence: TGTGCCAGCAGTCCCGGGACAGGGTCTAACTATGGCTACACCTTC.